This T cell receptor (beta chain) was recovered during a study of a mutant IDH1 vaccine in newly diagnosed glioma. Across the whole study: Patients were started on vaccination 4-6 weeks after radiotherapy alone, or with temozolomide cycles.

As regards this clone: Its antigen is currently unknown.

Only in-frame clones appear in the TCRdb table, and some are missing; sequencing was by immunoSEQ multiplex PCR. The sample holds some 120,000 clones, around four fifths seen once. Germline V gene sequence: CDR1 LNHDA, CDR2 SQIVND (reference sequence). Trimming at V came to 5 bases and at J to 4 bases, leaving 9 bases not matched to a gene. This CDR3 is built from 16 residues. Time point reported: week 11, during vaccination. Every vaccine dose comprised 300 ug of mutant IDH1 20-mer peptide plus topical imiquimod. This clonotype was sampled from a middle-aged man with glioma. V and J are TRBV19 and TRBJ2-5; 11 positions match TRBD1. Sequences were derived from PBMCs, sampled from a glioma patient whose treatment included an IDH1 peptide vaccine. CDR3: CASSGRTGGFVETQYF. CDR3 DNA sequence: TGTGCCAGTAGTGGCCGGACAGGGGGCTTCGTAGAGACCCAGTACTTC.